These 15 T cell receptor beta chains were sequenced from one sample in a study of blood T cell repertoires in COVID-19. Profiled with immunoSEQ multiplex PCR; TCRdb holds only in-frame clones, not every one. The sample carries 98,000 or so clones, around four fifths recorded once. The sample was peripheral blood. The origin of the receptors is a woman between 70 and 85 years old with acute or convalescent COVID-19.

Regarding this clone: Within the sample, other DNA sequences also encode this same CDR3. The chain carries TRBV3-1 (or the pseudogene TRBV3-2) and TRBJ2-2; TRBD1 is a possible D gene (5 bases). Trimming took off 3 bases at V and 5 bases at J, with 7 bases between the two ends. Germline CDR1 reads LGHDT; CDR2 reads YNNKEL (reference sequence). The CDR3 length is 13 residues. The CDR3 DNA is TGTGCCAGCAGCCACAGGGTTACCGGGGAGCTGTTTTTT. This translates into CASSHRVTGELFF.

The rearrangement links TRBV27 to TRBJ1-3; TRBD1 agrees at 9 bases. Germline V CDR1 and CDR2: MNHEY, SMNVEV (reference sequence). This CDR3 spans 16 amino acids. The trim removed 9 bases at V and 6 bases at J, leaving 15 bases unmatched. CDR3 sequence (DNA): TGTGCCAGGACTTCTGTGACCGGACAGGGGCCAAACACCATATATTTT. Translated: CARTSVTGQGPNTIYF.

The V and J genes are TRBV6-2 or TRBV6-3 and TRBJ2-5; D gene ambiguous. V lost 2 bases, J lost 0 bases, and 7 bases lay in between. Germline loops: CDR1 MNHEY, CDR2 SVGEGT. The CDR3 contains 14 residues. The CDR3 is CASSYNSYQETQYF. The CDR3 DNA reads TGTGCCAGCAGTTACAATTCGTACCAAGAGACCCAGTACTTC.

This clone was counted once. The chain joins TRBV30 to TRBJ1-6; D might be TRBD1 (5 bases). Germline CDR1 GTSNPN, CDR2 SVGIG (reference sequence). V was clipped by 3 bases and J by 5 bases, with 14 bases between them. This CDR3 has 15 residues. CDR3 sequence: CAWRRSGINNSPLHF. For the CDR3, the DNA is TGTGCCTGGAGACGGTCAGGGATCAATAATTCACCCCTCCACTTT.

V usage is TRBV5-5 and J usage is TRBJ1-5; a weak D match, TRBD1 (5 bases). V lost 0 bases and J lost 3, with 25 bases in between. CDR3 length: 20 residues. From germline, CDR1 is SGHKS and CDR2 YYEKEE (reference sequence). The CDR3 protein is CASSLEGVWSLGRVNQPQHF. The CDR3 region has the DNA TGTGCCAGCAGCTTGGAAGGGGTGTGGTCCTTGGGGAGGGTCAATCAGCCCCAGCATTTT.

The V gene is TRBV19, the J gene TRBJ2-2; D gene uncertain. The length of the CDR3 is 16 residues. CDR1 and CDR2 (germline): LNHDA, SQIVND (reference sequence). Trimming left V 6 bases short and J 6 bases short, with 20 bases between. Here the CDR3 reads CASSPLSAGWAGELFF. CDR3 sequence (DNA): TGTGCCAGTAGCCCCCTTTCGGCAGGTTGGGCCGGGGAGCTGTTTTTT.

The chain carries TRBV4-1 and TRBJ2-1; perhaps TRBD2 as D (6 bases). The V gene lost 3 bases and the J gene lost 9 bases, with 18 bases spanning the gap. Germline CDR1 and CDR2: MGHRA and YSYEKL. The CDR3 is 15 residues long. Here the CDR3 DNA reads TGCGCCAGCAGCCACCCAGCGGGTCGGCTCAGTGAGCAGTTCTTC. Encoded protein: CASSHPAGRLSEQFF.

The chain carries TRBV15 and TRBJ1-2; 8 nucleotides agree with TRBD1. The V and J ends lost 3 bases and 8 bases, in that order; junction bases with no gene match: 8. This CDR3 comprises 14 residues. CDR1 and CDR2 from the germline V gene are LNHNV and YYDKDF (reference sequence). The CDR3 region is CATSSQGAVGGYTF. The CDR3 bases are TGTGCCACCAGCAGCCAGGGGGCTGTGGGAGGCTACACCTTC.

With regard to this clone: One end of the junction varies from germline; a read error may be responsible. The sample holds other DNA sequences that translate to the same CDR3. CDR3 nucleotides: TGTGCCAGCAGCGTAGGCGGGAGTACCCACGGCAATGAGCAATTCTTC. This translates into CASSVGGSTHGNEQFF. The rearrangement uses TRBV5-4 and TRBJ2-1; 7 bases match TRBD2. Germline CDR1 reads SGHNT; CDR2 reads YYREEE (reference sequence). This CDR3 has 16 residues. The full variable domain, rest sourced from reference TRBV5-4 and TRBJ2-1, is ETGVTQSPTHLIKTRGQQVTLRCSSQSGHNTVSWYQQALGQGPQFIFQYYREEENGRGNFPPRFSGLQFPNYSSELNVNALELDDSALYLCASSVGGSTHGNEQFFGPGTRLTVL.

CDR3 bases: TGTGCCAGCAGCGCCGCCGGGACTAGCGGGGGGCATACGCAGTATTTT. It is translated as CASSAAGTSGGHTQYF. This sequence joins TRBV7-2 and TRBJ2-3, with 15 bases matching TRBD2. The trim removed 5 bases at V and 7 bases at J, leaving 7 bases unmatched. Germline V gene lookup returns CDR1 SGHTA and CDR2 FQGNSA. This CDR3 contains 16 residues.

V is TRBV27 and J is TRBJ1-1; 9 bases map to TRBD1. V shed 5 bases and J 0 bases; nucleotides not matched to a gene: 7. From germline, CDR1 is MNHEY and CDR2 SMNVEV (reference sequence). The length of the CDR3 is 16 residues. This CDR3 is CASSLGQGFMNTEAFF. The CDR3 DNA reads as TGTGCCAGCAGTCTCGGACAGGGGTTCATGAACACTGAAGCTTTCTTT.

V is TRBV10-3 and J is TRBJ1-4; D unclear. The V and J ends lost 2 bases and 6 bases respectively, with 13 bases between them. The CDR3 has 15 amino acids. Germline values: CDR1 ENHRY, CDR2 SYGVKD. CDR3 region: CAISEEDRGDEKLFF. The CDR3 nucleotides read TGTGCCATCAGTGAGGAGGATCGCGGGGATGAAAAACTGTTTTTT.

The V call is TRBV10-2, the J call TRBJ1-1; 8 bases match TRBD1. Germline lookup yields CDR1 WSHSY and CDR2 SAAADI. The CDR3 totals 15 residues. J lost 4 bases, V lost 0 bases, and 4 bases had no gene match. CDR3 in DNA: TGCGCCAGCAGTGAGTCGTGGACAGGGCCCACTGAAGCTTTCTTT. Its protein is CASSESWTGPTEAFF.

The CDR3 sequence: CASSFRQTALGGYTF. CDR3 sequence (DNA): TGTGCCAGCAGCTTCCGGCAGACAGCCCTAGGGGGCTACACCTTC. This chain links TRBV7-2 with TRBJ1-2, with a possible D match to TRBD1 (5 bases). V was trimmed by 3 bases and J by 8 bases, leaving 19 bases between them. The germline CDR1 and CDR2 sequences are SGHTA and FQGNSA. The length of the CDR3 is 15 residues.

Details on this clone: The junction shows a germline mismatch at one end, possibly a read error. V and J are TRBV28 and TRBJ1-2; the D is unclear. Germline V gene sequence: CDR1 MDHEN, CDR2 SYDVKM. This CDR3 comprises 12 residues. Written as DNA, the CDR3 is TGTGTCAGCAGTCCAGCGTTGAATGGCTACACCTTC. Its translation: CVSSPALNGYTF.